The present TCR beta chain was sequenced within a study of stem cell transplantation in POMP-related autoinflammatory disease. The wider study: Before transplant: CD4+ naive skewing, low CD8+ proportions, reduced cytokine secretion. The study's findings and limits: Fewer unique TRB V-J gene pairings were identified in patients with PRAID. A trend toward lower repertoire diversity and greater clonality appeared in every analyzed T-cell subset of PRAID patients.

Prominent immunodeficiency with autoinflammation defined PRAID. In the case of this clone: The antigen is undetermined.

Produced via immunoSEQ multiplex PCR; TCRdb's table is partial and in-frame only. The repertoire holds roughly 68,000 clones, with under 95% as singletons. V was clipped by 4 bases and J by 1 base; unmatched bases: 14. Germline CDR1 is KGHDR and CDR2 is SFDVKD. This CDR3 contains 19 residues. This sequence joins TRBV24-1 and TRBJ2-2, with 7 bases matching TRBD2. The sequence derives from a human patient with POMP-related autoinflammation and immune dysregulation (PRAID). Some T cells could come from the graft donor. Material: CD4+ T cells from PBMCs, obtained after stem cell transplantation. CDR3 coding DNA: TGTGCCACCAGTGAACCACCCAGAGGAGTAGCGGGGAACACCGGGGAGCTGTTTTTT. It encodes CATSEPPRGVAGNTGELFF.